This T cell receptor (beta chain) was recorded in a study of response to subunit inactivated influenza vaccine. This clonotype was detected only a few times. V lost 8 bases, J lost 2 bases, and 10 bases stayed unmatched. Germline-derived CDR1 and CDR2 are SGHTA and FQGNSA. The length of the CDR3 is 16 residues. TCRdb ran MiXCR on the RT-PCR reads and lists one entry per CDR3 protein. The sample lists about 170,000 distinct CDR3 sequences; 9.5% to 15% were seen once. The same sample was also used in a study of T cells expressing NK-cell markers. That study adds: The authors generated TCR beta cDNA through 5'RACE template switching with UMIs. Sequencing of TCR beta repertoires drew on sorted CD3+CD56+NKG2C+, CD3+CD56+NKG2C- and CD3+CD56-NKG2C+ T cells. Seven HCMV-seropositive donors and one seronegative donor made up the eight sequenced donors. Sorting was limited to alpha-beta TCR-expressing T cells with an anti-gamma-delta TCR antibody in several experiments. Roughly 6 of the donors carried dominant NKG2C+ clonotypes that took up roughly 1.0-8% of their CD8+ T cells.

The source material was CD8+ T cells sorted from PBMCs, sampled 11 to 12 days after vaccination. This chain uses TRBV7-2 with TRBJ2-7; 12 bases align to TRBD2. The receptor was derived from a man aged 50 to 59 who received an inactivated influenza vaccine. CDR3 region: CASCRGLAGQPYEQYF. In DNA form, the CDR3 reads TGTGCCAGCTGCCGCGGACTAGCGGGGCAGCCCTACGAGCAGTACTTC. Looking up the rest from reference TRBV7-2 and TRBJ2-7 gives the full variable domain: GAGVSQSPSNKVTEKGKDVELRCDPISGHTALYWYRQSLGQGLEFLIYFQGNSAPDKSGLPSDRFSAERTGGSVSTLTIQRTQQEDSAVYLCASCRGLAGQPYEQYFGPGTRLTVT.